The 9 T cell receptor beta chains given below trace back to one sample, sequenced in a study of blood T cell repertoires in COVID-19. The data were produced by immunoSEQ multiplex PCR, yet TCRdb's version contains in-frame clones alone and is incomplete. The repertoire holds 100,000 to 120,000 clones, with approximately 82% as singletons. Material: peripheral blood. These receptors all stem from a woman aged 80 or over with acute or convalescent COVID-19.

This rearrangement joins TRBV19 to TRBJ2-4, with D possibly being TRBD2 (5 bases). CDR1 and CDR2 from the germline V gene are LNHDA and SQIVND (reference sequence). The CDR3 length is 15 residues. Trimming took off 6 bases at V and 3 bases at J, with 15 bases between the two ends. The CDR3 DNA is TGTGCCAGTAGGGGCAGTCAAGGGAGCAAAAACATTCAGTACTTC. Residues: CASRGSQGSKNIQYF.

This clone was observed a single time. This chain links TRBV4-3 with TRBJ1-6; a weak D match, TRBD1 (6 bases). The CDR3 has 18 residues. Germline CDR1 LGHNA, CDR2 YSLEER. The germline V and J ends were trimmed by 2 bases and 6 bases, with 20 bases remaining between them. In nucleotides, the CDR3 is TGCGCCAGCAGCCAATATGCTGGTAGGGGGATCGGTAATTCACCCCTCCACTTT. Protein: CASSQYAGRGIGNSPLHF.

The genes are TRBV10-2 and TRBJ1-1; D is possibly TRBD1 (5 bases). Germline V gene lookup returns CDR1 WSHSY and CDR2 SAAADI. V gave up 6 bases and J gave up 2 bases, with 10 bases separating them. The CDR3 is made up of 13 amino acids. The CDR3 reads CASRGGLNTEAFF. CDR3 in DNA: TGCGCCAGCAGGGGGGGTCTCAACACTGAAGCTTTCTTT.

For the CDR3, the DNA is TGTGCCAGCAGACGACAGGGTTCGGAGACCCAGTACTTC. This codes for CASRRQGSETQYF. The chain uses TRBV6-6 and TRBJ2-5, with 7 bases matching TRBD1. Germline CDR1 is MNHNY and CDR2 is SVGAGI (reference sequence). The length of the CDR3 is 13 residues. V shed 6 bases, J shed 5 bases, and the junction held 6 bases outside the gene matches.

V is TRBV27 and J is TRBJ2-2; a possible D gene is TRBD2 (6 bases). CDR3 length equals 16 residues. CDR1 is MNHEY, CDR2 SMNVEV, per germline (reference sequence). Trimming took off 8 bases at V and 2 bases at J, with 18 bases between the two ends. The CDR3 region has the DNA TGTGCCAGCCGGTCTCTCGGGGGAACCAACACCGGGGAGCTGTTTTTT. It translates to CASRSLGGTNTGELFF.

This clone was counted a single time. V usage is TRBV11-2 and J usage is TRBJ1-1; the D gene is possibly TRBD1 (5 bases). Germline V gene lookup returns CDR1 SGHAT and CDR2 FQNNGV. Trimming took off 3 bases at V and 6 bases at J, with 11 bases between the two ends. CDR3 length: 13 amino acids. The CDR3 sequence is CASSLGGFAEAFF. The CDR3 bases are TGTGCCAGCAGCTTGGGGGGGTTCGCTGAAGCTTTCTTT.

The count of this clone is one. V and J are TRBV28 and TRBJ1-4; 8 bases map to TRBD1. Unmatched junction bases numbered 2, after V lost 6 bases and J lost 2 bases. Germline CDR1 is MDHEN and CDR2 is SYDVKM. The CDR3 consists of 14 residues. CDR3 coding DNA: TGTGCCAGCAGGGGGGACAGGACTAATGAAAAACTGTTTTTT. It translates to CASRGDRTNEKLFF.

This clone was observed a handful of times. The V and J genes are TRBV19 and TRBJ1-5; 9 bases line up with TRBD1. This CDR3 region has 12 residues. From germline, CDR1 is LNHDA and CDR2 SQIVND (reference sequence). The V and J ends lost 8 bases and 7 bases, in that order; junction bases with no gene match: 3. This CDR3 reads CASRTGEQPQHF. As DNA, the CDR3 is TGTGCCAGTCGGACAGGGGAGCAGCCCCAGCATTTT.

The CDR3 loop is CASSSGTALTGELFF. In DNA form, the CDR3 reads TGTGCCAGCAGCTCCGGGACAGCACTAACCGGGGAGCTGTTTTTT. The chain employs TRBV5-4 and TRBJ2-2, with TRBD1 matching 7 bases. This CDR3 comprises 15 residues. Germline CDR1 SGHNT, CDR2 YYREEE (reference sequence). V lost 3 bases and J lost 5; bases outside the gene matches: 7.